These T cell receptor beta chains were read from a single sample in a study of cytomegalovirus exposure and HLA in healthy donors. Measured with immunoSEQ multiplex PCR; TCRdb has only the in-frame clones, and not every one. The table records 85,000 to 110,000 clones, around 82% of them present only once. The sample was PBMCs. The receptors stem from a woman aged 18-29 years in good health and CMV-seropositive. Both conserved end residues are part of each CDR3. The order of the fields is clone size, D gene, J gene, V gene, CDR3 DNA, CDR3 protein. The D gene is left open where the match is weak. Size is omitted from some rows. Given values are once, few, many or a class for expanded clones.

few - TRBJ1-6 TRBV7-6 TGTGCCAGCAGCTTCCAGGGGAATGGTAATTCACCCCTCCACTTT CASSFQGNGNSPLHF
- - TRBJ1-2 TRBV7-2 TGTGCCAGCAGCCTGGTAGTTTCAGGGAACTATGGCTACACCTTC CASSLVVSGNYGYTF
- - TRBJ1-3 TRBV4-2 TGTGCCAGCAGCCAAGAGATCTCAGGGTCAATGGGAAACACCATATATTTT CASSQEISGSMGNTIYF
- - TRBJ2-1 TRBV7-2 TGTGCCAGCAGCGTCGTGAGCGGGAATGAGCAGTTCTTC CASSVVSGNEQFF
- - TRBJ1-2 TRBV5-6 TGTGCCAGCAGCGGGGAGGATCTGGATGGCTACACCTTC CASSGEDLDGYTF
- - TRBJ2-5 TRBV4-1 TGCGCCAGCAGCCAAGACTTAGGGGAGTGGGAGGGGGAAGAGACCCAGTACTTC CASSQDLGEWEGEETQYF
- TRBD1 TRBJ2-7 TRBV19 TGTGCCAGTAGTATTGGGACCGGGACAGCCTACGAGCAGTACTTC CASSIGTGTAYEQYF
- TRBD1 TRBJ2-7 TRBV9 TGTGCCAGCAGCACGGGACAGGGGGTCTACGAGCAGTACTTC CASSTGQGVYEQYF
- - TRBJ2-5 TRBV18 TGTGCCAGCTTCTCAAGACGAGGGATCCAAGAGACCCAGTACTTC CASFSRRGIQETQYF
- - TRBJ2-3 TRBV27 TGTGCCAGCAGTCCCCAGGCGGGGAGCACAGATACGCAGTATTTT CASSPQAGSTDTQYF
- - TRBJ2-3 TRBV4-2 TGTGCCAGCAGCCAAGATAGGGAGGACCCAATCACAGATACGCAGTATTTT CASSQDREDPITDTQYF
once TRBD2 TRBJ2-5 TRBV29-1 TGCAGCGTCCACTCTTTAGCGGGCCGCCAAGAGACCCAGTACTTC CSVHSLAGRQETQYF
- - TRBJ1-1 TRBV27 TGTGCCAGCAGTGCCTCGGAGGGGACTGAAGCTTTCTTT CASSASEGTEAFF
- - TRBJ2-7 TRBV2 TGTGCCATCTTGGACTTGTCCGTATCCTACGAGCAGTACTTC CAILDLSVSYEQYF
- TRBD2 TRBJ2-7 TRBV7-8 TGTGCCAGCAGCAGGAGGGAGCGGGGTGACGAGCAGTACTTC CASSRRERGDEQYF
- - TRBJ2-7 TRBV6-5 TGTGCCAGCAGCATAATCTTAAACCCCGACTACGAGCAGTACTTC CASSIILNPDYEQYF
few - TRBJ1-1 TRBV2 TGTGCCAGCAGTTATGACACTGAAGCTTTCTTT CASSYDTEAFF
- TRBD2 TRBJ2-1 TRBV11-2 TGTGCCAGCAGGGAGTTACGGGGGGGCGGTGAGCAGTTCTTC CASRELRGGGEQFF
- - TRBJ2-2 TRBV28 TGTGCCAGCGTCCGGGACATTTCCACCGGGGAGCTGTTTTTT CASVRDISTGELFF
once TRBD2 TRBJ2-7 TRBV5-6 TGTGCCAGCAGCTTGCGGCAGGGAGGGGCCTACGAGCAGTACTTC CASSLRQGGAYEQYF
- - TRBJ2-1 TRBV27 TGTGCCAGCAGTTTGGGGGGAGCTGCCTACAATGAGCAGTTCTTC CASSLGGAAYNEQFF
- TRBD1 TRBJ1-4 TRBV27 TGTGCCAGCAGCGGACAGGGGGTGGAAAAACTGTTTTTT CASSGQGVEKLFF
- - TRBJ2-1 TRBV11-3 TGTGCCAGCAGCTTAGGGTTACAGGGCACCTACAATGAGCAGTTCTTC CASSLGLQGTYNEQFF
- - TRBJ1-4 TRBV18 TGTGCCAGCTCACTCAGGAAAACTAATGAAAAACTGTTTTTT CASSLRKTNEKLFF
- - TRBJ1-2 TRBV10-3 TGTGCCATCAGTGATCGTGGAGGAGAGACAAACTATGGCTACACCTTC CAISDRGGETNYGYTF
once - TRBJ2-1 TRBV9 TGTGCCAGCAGCACCCCAGGGTATCATGAGCAGTTCTTC CASSTPGYHEQFF
- - TRBJ1-4 TRBV5-1 TGCGCCAGCAGCTTGGATGACTTTGAAAAACTGTTTTTT CASSLDDFEKLFF
few - TRBJ1-4 TRBV4-2 TGTGCCAGCAGCCAAGATTGGAGGTCCCCCTCGAGGGGGTTTCGGGAAAAACTGTTTTTT CASSQDWRSPSRGFREKLFF
- - TRBJ1-5 TRBV5-1 TGCGCCAGCAGCTTGGCCGTAAATCAGCCCCAGCATTTT CASSLAVNQPQHF
once - TRBJ2-3 TRBV28 TGTGCCAGCAGTTCCTACTCCAGGGATACGCAGTATTTT CASSSYSRDTQYF